Following are 10 T cell receptor beta chains from one sample sequenced in a study of blood T cell repertoires in COVID-19. Sequenced by immunoSEQ multiplex PCR; TCRdb stores in-frame clones only, minus some. Here the sample spans about 210,000 clones, roughly 86% being singletons. The specimen sequenced was peripheral blood. All receptors derive from a woman in her 50s with active or convalescent COVID-19.

The rearrangement uses TRBV6-5 and TRBJ1-2; the D gene is possibly TRBD1 (6 bases). The CDR3 consists of 14 residues. V lost 6 bases and J 2 bases, leaving 13 bases between the germline ends. Per germline, CDR1 MNHEY and CDR2 SVGAGI. CDR3 residues: CASRRGQSNYGYTF. CDR3 DNA: TGTGCCAGCAGACGAGGACAGTCGAACTATGGCTACACCTTC.

The gene calls are TRBV20-1 and TRBJ1-4; D uncertain. Germline CDR1 is DFQATT and CDR2 is SNEGSKA (reference sequence). The CDR3 length is 14 residues. V was shortened by 3 bases and J by 0 bases, with 8 bases between the two germline ends. CDR3 protein: CSASLAPTNEKLFF. In nucleotides, the CDR3 is TGCAGTGCTAGTTTAGCTCCAACTAATGAAAAACTGTTTTTT.

This clone was counted between two and nine times. This chain links TRBV5-4 with TRBJ2-1; TRBD2 matches 11 bases. Germline CDR1 is SGHNT and CDR2 is YYREEE (reference sequence). The CDR3 is made up of 14 amino acids. Losses at the gene ends were 4 bases for V and 9 bases for J; bases not matched to a gene: 6. The CDR3 sequence: CASSNSGRVAEQFF. CDR3 DNA sequence: TGTGCCAGCAGCAATAGCGGGAGGGTCGCTGAGCAGTTCTTC.

V and J are TRBV18 and TRBJ2-1; 8 nucleotides agree with TRBD2. Per germline, CDR1 KGHSH and CDR2 LQKENI. The CDR3 loop spans 17 amino acids. Trimming cost V 0 bases and J 6 bases; bases outside gene matches: 10. The CDR3 protein is CASSPPLLADVTNEQFF. The CDR3 DNA follows: TGTGCCAGCTCACCACCTTTACTAGCGGATGTCACCAATGAGCAGTTCTTC.

The J gene is TRBJ2-3, the V gene TRBV5-1; D is perhaps TRBD2 (6 bases). The germline V gene encodes CDR1 SGHRS and CDR2 YFSETQ. V lost 0 bases and J 9 bases, leaving 11 bases between the germline ends. The CDR3 length is 13 residues. The CDR3 DNA is TGCGCCAGCAGCTTGGAGCGCGGGATCACGCAGTATTTT. This codes for CASSLERGITQYF.

This clone occurred once. This chain uses TRBV21-1 with TRBJ2-5; the table gives TRBD1 as D, unverified against the DNA. TRBV21-1 is termed a pseudogene. CDR3 length equals 13 residues. CDR3 DNA: TGTGCCAGCAACGCTAACAGGCAAGAGACCCAGTACTTC. This gives the protein CASNANRQETQYF.

This chain joins TRBV27 and TRBJ2-3; 12 nucleotides agree with TRBD2. V shed 1 base and J 2 bases; nucleotides not matched to a gene: 7. The CDR3 extends over 18 amino acids. CDR1 and CDR2 (germline): MNHEY, SMNVEV (reference sequence). The CDR3 here is CASSLYPSGGGNTDTQYF. DNA of the CDR3: TGTGCCAGCAGTTTATACCCTAGCGGGGGGGGGAACACAGATACGCAGTATTTT.

This chain connects TRBV6-4 to TRBJ2-2; 9 bases are a match to TRBD1. Germline-derived CDR1 and CDR2 are MRHNA and SNTAGT. With V trimmed by 5 bases and J by 1 base, 5 bases remained unmatched. The CDR3 sequence is 16 residues long. Written as DNA, the CDR3 is TGTGCCAGCAGTCCCCGGGACAGGGTGAACACCGGGGAGCTGTTTTTT. Encoded protein: CASSPRDRVNTGELFF.

This sequence joins TRBV11-2 and TRBJ1-2, with D perhaps matching TRBD1 (5 bases). V lost 0 bases and J 5 bases, leaving 13 bases between the germline ends. The CDR3 is made up of 15 amino acids. Germline assignment: CDR1 SGHAT and CDR2 FQNNGV. CDR3 DNA sequence: TGTGCCAGCAGCTTAGATAGCGGGACGGAGTATGGCTACACCTTC. It specifies CASSLDSGTEYGYTF. The entire variable domain, with the rest obtained from reference TRBV11-2 and TRBJ1-2, is as follows: EAGVAQSPRYKIIEKRQSVAFWCNPISGHATLYWYQQILGQGPKLLIQFQNNGVVDDSQLPKDRFSAERLKGVDSTLKIQPAKLEDSAVYLCASSLDSGTEYGYTFGSGTRLTVV.

This chain joins TRBV27 and TRBJ2-2; TRBD1 might be the D (6 bases). V was cut by 4 bases and J by 1 base, with 16 bases left in between. This CDR3 is 17 amino acids long. CDR1 and CDR2 from the germline V gene are MNHEY and SMNVEV (reference sequence). The CDR3 loop is CASSSYLRDKNTGELFF. As DNA, the CDR3 is TGTGCCAGCAGTTCCTACCTCCGGGACAAGAACACCGGGGAGCTGTTTTTT.